One and the same sample provided the 3 T cell receptor beta chains below, sequenced in a study of CD8+CD57+ T cells in acquired aplastic anemia. Using genomic DNA as the template, TCR beta VDJ and CDR3 profiling was carried out. Each CDR3 protein gets one entry after TCRdb re-called the reads with MiXCR. The sample has approximately 150,000 distinct CDR3 sequences, roughly two thirds seen once. Patients chosen for sequencing had CD8+CD57+ cells that had expanded, as shown by flow cytometry. The sample was sorted CD4+, CD8+, or CD8+CD57+ T cells (not recorded which) from PBMCs. The receptors originated from a human donor with aplastic anemia.

The chain joins TRBV20-1 to TRBJ2-1; 8 nucleotides line up with TRBD1. V gave up 3 bases and J gave up 8 bases; unmatched junction bases: 9. This CDR3 contains 14 residues. The germline V gene has CDR1 DFQATT and CDR2 SNEGSKA (reference sequence). The CDR3, as DNA: TGCAGTGCTAGTCCGGGGCAGGGGGCTGATGAGCAGTTCTTC. Amino acid sequence: CSASPGQGADEQFF.

The chain links TRBV29-1 to TRBJ2-3; tentatively, D is TRBD1 (6 bases). CDR1 SQVTM and CDR2 ANQGSEA come from the germline V gene. This CDR3 contains 14 residues. Trimming removed 7 bases at V and 3 bases at J, with 17 bases between. The CDR3 loop reads CSAHLNRDTDTQYF. CDR3 coding DNA: TGCAGCGCACACTTAAACAGGGATACAGATACGCAGTATTTT.

This rearrangement joins TRBV7-2 to TRBJ2-1; TRBD2 matches 9 bases. This CDR3 contains 16 residues. The germline V gene has CDR1 SGHTA and CDR2 FQGNSA. The V segment lost 5 bases and the J segment 4 bases; nucleotides outside the gene matches: 9. The CDR3 loop is CASSPAGGGAYNEQFF. The CDR3 nucleotides are TGTGCCAGCAGCCCGGCGGGCGGGGGGGCGTACAATGAGCAGTTCTTC.